A selection of T cell receptor beta chains follows, all from one sample in a study of a mutant IDH1 vaccine in newly diagnosed glioma. These TCRs' antigens remain unknown. Clones were sequenced by immunoSEQ multiplex PCR, and TCRdb holds only the in-frame ones, with some missing. Of about 53,000 clones listed, about 81% are singletons. The input for sequencing was PBMCs, taken from a glioma patient whose treatment included an IDH1 peptide vaccine. These receptors came from a woman aged 45-65 years with glioma. The CDR3 runs from the conserved cysteine through the conserved F or W. The D gene is left open where the match is weak. Rows may omit the clone size; those that give it use once, few, many or a size class.

v_gene	j_gene	d_gene	abundance	CDR3aa	CDR3nt
TRBV18	TRBJ1-6	.	.	CASSPPNGLNSPLHF	TGTGCCAGCTCACCACCGAACGGGCTTAATTCACCCCTCCACTTT
TRBV2	TRBJ1-4	.	.	CASSGAGEKLFF	TGTGCCAGCAGCGGGGCGGGGGAAAAACTGTTTTTT
TRBV4-2	TRBJ1-1	TRBD1	.	CASSFTEGGATEAFF	TGTGCCAGCAGCTTTACTGAAGGGGGCGCGACTGAAGCTTTCTTT
TRBV2	TRBJ2-1	TRBD1	.	CASSEVGQGGNEQFF	TGTGCCAGCAGTGAGGTAGGACAGGGCGGGAATGAGCAGTTCTTC
TRBV19	TRBJ1-2	TRBD1	.	CASSIGGQLYGYTF	TGTGCCAGTAGTATTGGGGGACAGCTCTATGGCTACACCTTC
TRBV5-5	TRBJ1-1	.	.	CASSSMIAGGNTEAFF	TGTGCCAGCAGCTCCATGATTGCGGGGGGGAACACTGAAGCTTTCTTT
TRBV14	TRBJ1-2	TRBD1	.	CASSQLGGAGGYTF	TGTGCCAGCAGCCAACTAGGGGGCGCGGGTGGCTACACCTTC
TRBV6-1	TRBJ1-2	TRBD1	.	CATSRGPLQGYTF	TGTGCCACCTCCAGGGGGCCGCTACAGGGCTACACCTTC
TRBV30	TRBJ1-2	.	.	CACTNGADNGYTF	TGTGCCTGCACCAATGGGGCTGATAATGGCTACACCTTC
TRBV5-1	TRBJ2-5	TRBD1	.	CASSHGNRGIQETQYF	TGCGCCAGCAGCCACGGCAACAGGGGCATCCAAGAGACCCAGTACTTC
TRBV27	TRBJ1-5	.	.	CASSWGGNQPQHF	TGTGCCAGCAGTTGGGGAGGCAATCAGCCCCAGCATTTT
TRBV30	TRBJ2-5	.	once	CAWSLGGGSETQYF	TGTGCCTGGAGTTTAGGGGGGGGTTCGGAGACCCAGTACTTC
TRBV5-6	TRBJ2-1	TRBD2	.	CASSLGSGGHTSYNEQFF	TGTGCCAGCAGCTTGGGTAGCGGGGGGCACACCTCCTACAATGAGCAGTTCTTC
TRBV19	TRBJ2-7	.	.	CASRSGETGTYEQYF	TGTGCCAGTAGGTCGGGAGAAACTGGGACCTACGAGCAGTACTTC
TRBV10-3	TRBJ1-3	.	.	CAISEGLNTIYF	TGTGCCATCAGTGAGGGCCTGAACACCATATATTTT
TRBV18	TRBJ1-5	.	.	CASSPGGNQPQHF	TGTGCCAGCTCACCGGGGGGAAATCAGCCCCAGCATTTT
TRBV9	TRBJ2-5	.	.	CASSVSSLQPQETQYF	TGTGCCAGCAGCGTTTCCTCCCTACAGCCACAAGAGACCCAGTACTTC
TRBV5-1	TRBJ1-1	TRBD1	.	CASSLRTGNTEAFF	TGCGCCAGCAGCCTCCGGACAGGGAACACTGAAGCTTTCTTT
TRBV4-1	TRBJ1-1	.	once	CASGILTEAFF	TGCGCCAGCGGCATACTTACTGAAGCTTTCTTT
TRBV19	TRBJ2-5	.	.	CASSLRGLRGETQYF	TGTGCCAGTAGTCTCCGGGGCCTTAGGGGAGAGACCCAGTACTTC
TRBV5-1	TRBJ2-1	TRBD2	.	CASSPGLAYNEQFF	TGCGCCAGCAGTCCGGGACTAGCCTACAATGAGCAGTTCTTC
TRBV7-9	TRBJ1-2	TRBD1	.	CASSLTMRTGTLYGYTF	TGTGCCAGCAGCTTAACGATGAGGACAGGGACCCTCTATGGCTACACCTTC
TRBV5-5	TRBJ2-7	.	.	CASSWGAGPYEQYF	TGTGCCAGCAGCTGGGGGGCAGGGCCCTACGAGCAGTACTTC
TRBV14	TRBJ2-6	.	.	CASSYGGSGANVLTF	TGTGCCAGCAGCTACGGAGGCTCTGGGGCCAACGTCCTGACTTTC
TRBV6-1	TRBJ1-2	.	few	CASSVDWDYGYTF	TGTGCCAGCAGTGTCGACTGGGACTATGGCTACACCTTC
TRBV7-6	TRBJ1-1	.	.	CASSPVSNTEAFF	TGTGCCAGCAGCCCCGTCTCCAACACTGAAGCTTTCTTT
TRBV28	TRBJ1-1	.	.	CASSLITRYTEAFF	TGTGCCAGCAGTTTAATAACCCGCTACACTGAAGCTTTCTTT
TRBV5-1	TRBJ1-2	.	.	CASSLSSQNYGYTF	TGCGCCAGCAGCTTGTCTTCCCAAAACTATGGCTACACCTTC
TRBV7-2	TRBJ2-7	TRBD1	.	CASSRDRVFWSSYEQYF	TGTGCCAGCAGCCGGGACAGGGTTTTTTGGAGCTCCTACGAGCAGTACTTC
TRBV29-1	TRBJ1-3	.	.	CSATGGGTIYF	TGCAGCGCCACCGGGGGTGGCACCATATATTTT